Given below is one TCR beta chain in context. This clone's antigen is unknown. No base-level quality is on record; no much larger clone is a single base apart. Libraries were constructed by the immunoSEQ multiplex PCR assay. Here the immuneACCESS table is served through TCRdb, limited to in-frame sequences with V and J called. Missing clones are a known gap in these copies; in checked studies unresolved V genes cover under half, and the rest lacks a known reason. This sample lists hundreds of thousands of clones; 80% to 95% were detected once. Roughly 6.4% of the sample rests with the top ten. The germline V end is reduced by 4 bases and the J end by 7 bases; junction bases left unmatched: 4. Including cysteine and phenylalanine, the CDR3 has 13 amino acids. Here the CDR3 DNA is all that survives: 39 bases in frame from base 1. In the germline V gene, CDR1 corresponds to KGHSH and CDR2 to LQKENI. This specimen comes from a study of control samples from healthy donors and cancer patients (dated by TCRdb to 2019 to 2021).

Sample: PBMCs. This chain is built from TRBV18 and TRBJ2-3; 8 middle bases align to TRBD1. The source is a man aged 40-49 years with head and neck cancer. The sequenced DNA: TGTGCCAGCTCACAACAGGGGGAGAATACGCAGTATTTT. It encodes CASSQQGENTQYF.